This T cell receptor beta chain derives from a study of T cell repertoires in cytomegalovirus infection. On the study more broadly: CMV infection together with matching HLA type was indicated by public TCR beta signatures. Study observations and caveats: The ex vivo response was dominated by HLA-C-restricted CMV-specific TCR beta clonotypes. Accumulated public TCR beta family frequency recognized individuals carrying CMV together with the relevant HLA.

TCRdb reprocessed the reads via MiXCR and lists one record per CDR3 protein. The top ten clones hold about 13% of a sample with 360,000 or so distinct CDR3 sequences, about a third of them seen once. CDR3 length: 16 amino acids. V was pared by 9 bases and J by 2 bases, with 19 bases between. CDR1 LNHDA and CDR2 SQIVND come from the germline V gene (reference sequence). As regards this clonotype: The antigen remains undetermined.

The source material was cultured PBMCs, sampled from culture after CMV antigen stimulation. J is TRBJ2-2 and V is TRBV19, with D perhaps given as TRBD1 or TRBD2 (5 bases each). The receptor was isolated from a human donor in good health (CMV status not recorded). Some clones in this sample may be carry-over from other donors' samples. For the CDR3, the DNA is TGTGCCAGCTTATCCAGGGACCGACGCAACACCGGGGAGCTGTTTTTT. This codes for CASLSRDRRNTGELFF. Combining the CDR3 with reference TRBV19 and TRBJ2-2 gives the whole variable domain DGGITQSPKYLFRKEGQNVTLSCEQNLNHDAMYWYRQDPGQGLRLIYYSQIVNDFQKGDIAEGYSVSREKKESFPLTVTSAQKNPTAFYLCASLSRDRRNTGELFFGEGSRLTVL.